This is a list of T cell receptor beta chains from one sample in a study of human T cells and chemical hapten exposure. TCRdb passed the RACE reads through MiXCR, listing each CDR3 protein once. The data contain about 82,000 distinct CDR3 sequences, about a tenth of them singletons. Sequenced here: whole blood, sampled in connection with sensitization to the hapten diphenylcyclopropenone (DPC). All receptors derive from a woman between 50 and 59 years old with alopecia areata. Some clones in this sample may be carry-over from other donors' samples. CDR3s include the opening cysteine and the closing phenylalanine or tryptophan. A D gene is named only where the DNA matches it firmly. Clone size is given for some rows only: seen once, a few or many times, or a class if the clone is expanded.

TGCAGCGTCCAGACTAGCGTGGTGATGTTCTTC,CSVQTSVVMFF,many,TRBJ2-1,TRBV29-1,TRBD2
TGTGCCAGCAGTCGGGAGGGACGGCAAGAGACCCAGTACTTC,CASSREGRQETQYF,many,TRBJ2-5,TRBV12-3/TRBV12-4,TRBD2
TGTGCCAGCACCCCGCTGGGGGCCCCTGGCGGTAATGAAAAACTGTTTTTT,CASTPLGAPGGNEKLFF,few,TRBJ1-4,TRBV2,NA
TGTGCCAGCAGTCTTCCGCATTCCGTCCCGTACTTC,CASSLPHSVPYF,few,TRBJ2-7,TRBV28,NA
TGCAGCGTTGCCAATGAGCAGTTCTTC,CSVANEQFF,many,TRBJ2-1,TRBV29-1,NA
TGTGCCAGCAGTTACGGAATTGGCTGGAACACTGAAGCTTTCTTT,CASSYGIGWNTEAFF,many,TRBJ1-1,TRBV6-2/TRBV6-3,NA
TGTGCCATCAGCGCCGGGACTAGCGGCAATGAGCAGTTCTTC,CAISAGTSGNEQFF,many,TRBJ2-1,TRBV10-3,TRBD2
TGTGCCAGCAGAGGTGGTTTGGGGGAGCAGTACTTC,CASRGGLGEQYF,NA,TRBJ2-7,TRBV7-2,NA
TGTGCCAGCAGTTACTCCGGCAGCGTAACTGAAGCTTTCTTT,CASSYSGSVTEAFF,few,TRBJ1-1,TRBV6-2/TRBV6-3,NA
TGTGCCAGCACCCCCGGGGGGGGCATTCAGTACTTC,CASTPGGGIQYF,NA,TRBJ2-4,TRBV11-2,TRBD2
TGTGCCAGCAGCTCCTCCCGGGGTACCTACGAGCAGTACTTC,CASSSSRGTYEQYF,few,TRBJ2-7,TRBV11-3,NA
TGCAGCGACCGACAGGGGCAAGATACGCAGTATTTT,CSDRQGQDTQYF,many,TRBJ2-3,TRBV29-1,TRBD1
TGTGCCAGTAGTCTTGACAGGTCCTACGAGCAGTACTTC,CASSLDRSYEQYF,many,TRBJ2-7,TRBV19,NA
TGCGCCAGCAGCCAAGATTTACTAGCGGGAGGTACCTACAATGAGCAGTTCTTC,CASSQDLLAGGTYNEQFF,NA,TRBJ2-1,TRBV4-3,TRBD2
TGTGCCAGCAGTCCCGACGGGGTGCGAGCCTACAATGAGCAGTTCTTC,CASSPDGVRAYNEQFF,NA,TRBJ2-1,TRBV27,NA
TGCAGTGCCCTTACTAGCGGCAGAGCCAAAAACATTCAGTACTTC,CSALTSGRAKNIQYF,few,TRBJ2-4,TRBV20-1,TRBD2
TGTGCCAGCAGCTCTAGCGGGAGGGCCCTGGATACGCAGTATTTT,CASSSSGRALDTQYF,few,TRBJ2-3,TRBV11-2,TRBD2
TGTGCCAGCAGCCCACTAGCGGGAGGGCCGGGGTCCTACGAGCAGTACTTC,CASSPLAGGPGSYEQYF,many,TRBJ2-7,TRBV7-2,TRBD2
TGTGCCATCAGCCCTAGCGAACACAATAATGAGCAGTTCTTC,CAISPSEHNNEQFF,NA,TRBJ2-1,TRBV10-3,NA
TGTGCCAGCAGCTTCCGTGCTTTAGCTAACTATGGCTACACCTTC,CASSFRALANYGYTF,many,TRBJ1-2,TRBV5-8,NA
TGTGCCAGCCGGGGGGCAGGGAGGAATGGGGCCAACGTCCTGACTTTC,CASRGAGRNGANVLTF,few,TRBJ2-6,TRBV7-9,NA
TGTGCCAGCAGTCCCCGGGGGGGACAGGGATCGAACACCGGGGAGCTGTTTTTT,CASSPRGGQGSNTGELFF,many,TRBJ2-2,TRBV6-6,NA
TGTGCCAGCAGAACCCGGGGGAGCACAGATACGCAGTATTTT,CASRTRGSTDTQYF,NA,TRBJ2-3,TRBV6-6,NA
TGTGCCAGCAGCCAAGAGGGGCAGGGAAACGACAATGAGCAGTTCTTC,CASSQEGQGNDNEQFF,few,TRBJ2-1,TRBV3-1,NA
TGTGTCAGCAGCTTCAAGGGGACTAGCGGGACCTCTCCCTACGAGCAGTACTTC,CVSSFKGTSGTSPYEQYF,NA,TRBJ2-7,TRBV11-1,TRBD2
TGTGTCAGCAGCTTAGCGGGACAGGGGGCTCCCGGGGAGCTGTTTTTT,CVSSLAGQGAPGELFF,NA,TRBJ2-2,TRBV7-2,TRBD1
TGTGCCAGCGGCCAAGAGACCCAGTACTTC,CASGQETQYF,NA,TRBJ2-5,TRBV7-2,NA
TGTGCCAGCAGTTCGACAGGGACCGGGGAGACCCAGTACTTC,CASSSTGTGETQYF,many,TRBJ2-5,TRBV12-3/TRBV12-4,TRBD1
TGTGCCAGCAGCCAGAGCCGGGGGGGAGCAGCGGGCGTATACAATGAGCAGTTCTTC,CASSQSRGGAAGVYNEQFF,few,TRBJ2-1,TRBV14,TRBD2
TGCGCCAGCTCGCACAGGGTAGAGACCGGGGAGCTGTTTTTT,CASSHRVETGELFF,few,TRBJ2-2,TRBV10-1,NA
TGCAGTGCTAGAGATATAATGCGGGGGGAGGGCAATGAGCAGTTCTTC,CSARDIMRGEGNEQFF,few,TRBJ2-1,TRBV20-1,TRBD2
TGTGCCAGCAGTTTTGGGGACAGAACGCCCTACGAGCAGTACTTC,CASSFGDRTPYEQYF,NA,TRBJ2-7,TRBV28,TRBD1
TGCAGCGTTAAGGCTTGGAGCTCCTACAATGAGCAGTTCTTC,CSVKAWSSYNEQFF,NA,TRBJ2-1,TRBV29-1,NA
TGTGCCAGCAGTTCCGCGGGACGCCCTCGGGGAGAGACCCAGTACTTC,CASSSAGRPRGETQYF,NA,TRBJ2-5,TRBV27,NA
TGTGCCAGCAGTTACGGTAGCGATAAACGCTACAATGAGCAGTTCTTC,CASSYGSDKRYNEQFF,many,TRBJ2-1,TRBV6-5,NA
TGCAGCGTAGCGACTAGCGGCACAGATACGCAGTATTTT,CSVATSGTDTQYF,NA,TRBJ2-3,TRBV29-1,TRBD2
TGTGCCAGCAGCCTGGGCCCAGTATCGGGAAACATTCAGTACTTC,CASSLGPVSGNIQYF,many,TRBJ2-4,TRBV5-6,NA
TGTGCCAGCAGTCCACAGGGGTTTGAAGCTTTCTTT,CASSPQGFEAFF,many,TRBJ1-1,TRBV12-3/TRBV12-4,TRBD1
TGCAGCGTTGGACCCCGGGGTAACGAGCAGTACTTC,CSVGPRGNEQYF,many,TRBJ2-7,TRBV29-1,NA
TGTGCCAGCAGGTCGGGCCTGCGGGGGCAAACAGATACGCAGTATTTT,CASRSGLRGQTDTQYF,many,TRBJ2-3,TRBV7-2,NA
TGCGCCAGCAGCTTGGAGGGGCGGGCCACTGAAGCTTTCTTT,CASSLEGRATEAFF,many,TRBJ1-1,TRBV5-1,NA
TGCGCCAGCAGCCTAGGACAGGGGCGGCTAGCGGGTAGCACAGATACGCAGTATTTT,CASSLGQGRLAGSTDTQYF,NA,TRBJ2-3,TRBV5-1,NA